This entry lists 5 T cell receptor beta chains sequenced from one sample in a study of cytomegalovirus exposure and HLA in healthy donors. The PCR employed 60 Vbeta primers together with 13 Jbeta primers. TCRdb's table, derived via immunoSEQ multiplex PCR, lists solely in-frame clones and lacks some. The sample carries under 200,000 clones, about 78% recorded once. Specimen: PBMCs. These receptors came from a man aged 35-49 years in good health and CMV-seronegative.

The count of this clone is one. The J gene is TRBJ1-2, the V gene TRBV19; D not resolved. CDR3 size: 12 residues. V shed 8 bases and J shed 4 bases, with 11 bases lying between them. Germline V gene data show CDR1 as LNHDA and CDR2 as SQIVND (reference sequence). CDR3 DNA sequence: TGTGCCAGTCAGGAATACTCCTATGGCTACACCTTC. Translation: CASQEYSYGYTF.

The J gene is TRBJ2-5, the V gene TRBV7-8, with D possibly matching TRBD2 (6 bases). This CDR3 is 17 amino acids long. V was pared by 6 bases and J by 5 bases, with 25 bases between. The V gene's germline CDR1 is SGHVS and CDR2 FQNEAQ. CDR3 coding DNA: TGTGCCAGCAGTAAAACGGGCAGTACGGGTGGGGGGGAGACCCAGTACTTC. Protein sequence: CASSKTGSTGGGETQYF.

This clone turned up a few times. The chain joins TRBV7-2 to TRBJ1-1; D unclear. The CDR3 length is 14 residues. Germline V gene data show CDR1 as SGHTA and CDR2 as FQGNSA. The germline V and J ends were trimmed by 5 bases and 0 bases, with 10 bases remaining between them. CDR3 protein: CASSPRSMNTEAFF. CDR3 in DNA: TGTGCCAGCAGCCCTAGGAGCATGAACACTGAAGCTTTCTTT.

The rearrangement links TRBV21-1 to TRBJ2-1; the table's D call of TRBD1 was not tested on the DNA. TRBV21-1 is annotated as a pseudogene. The CDR3 extends over 17 amino acids. Written as DNA, the CDR3 is TGTGCCAGCAGCCTCAAGCCGGGACAAGAAAGATACAATGAGCAGTTCTTC. Its translation: CASSLKPGQERYNEQFF.

The genes are TRBV2 and TRBJ1-2; D may be TRBD1 (5 bases). The CDR3 covers 13 residues. The ends were cut back, 7 bases at V and 7 bases at J, with 16 bases in the middle. In germline, CDR1 is SNHLY, CDR2 FYNNEI. As DNA, the CDR3 is TGTGCCAGCAAGGTGGACACCCCAAGTGGCTACACCTTC. Translating gives CASKVDTPSGYTF.